Listed below are T cell receptor beta chains from one sample, sequenced in a study of Ad26.COV2.S vaccination and SARS-CoV-2 variants. Method: immunoSEQ multiplex PCR; TCRdb's copy keeps in-frame clones and lacks some. The sample has roughly 380,000 clones, approximately 84% seen once. This specimen consisted of peripheral blood, obtained in a trial of Ad26.COV2.S vaccine versus placebo. Source of these receptors: a person between 18 and 59 years old who received the Ad26.COV2.S COVID-19 vaccine or a placebo. The CDR3 runs from the conserved cysteine through the conserved F or W. D genes are given only for firm matches. Clone sizes are given selectively: once, few, many, or a class where the clone is expanded.

J | D | size | V | DNA | CDR3
TRBJ2-7 | NA | few | TRBV5-1 | TGCGCCAGCAGCTTGGCCAGTAGCTCCTACGAGCAGTACTTC | CASSLASSSYEQYF
TRBJ2-4 | TRBD1 | NA | TRBV2 | TGTGCCAGCAGTAAGGGACAGGCGGTAAACATTCAGTACTTC | CASSKGQAVNIQYF
TRBJ2-5 | NA | NA | TRBV11-2 | TGTGCCAGCAGCGGAAGGGTTGCAGAGACCCAGTACTTC | CASSGRVAETQYF
TRBJ2-3 | TRBD2 | NA | TRBV27 | TGTGCCAGCAGAGGACTAGTTGCAGATACGCAGTATTTT | CASRGLVADTQYF
TRBJ2-1 | TRBD2 | NA | TRBV2 | TGTGCCAGCAGTGAATGGGGTAGCGGGGCCTACAATGAGCAGTTCTTC | CASSEWGSGAYNEQFF
TRBJ1-3 | NA | NA | TRBV9 | TGTGCCAGCAGCGCACAGGGATCTGGAAACACCATATATTTT | CASSAQGSGNTIYF
TRBJ2-7 | TRBD1 | NA | TRBV5-1 | TGCGCCAGCAGCCCGGACAGGTTGAGCTCCTACGAGCAGTACTTC | CASSPDRLSSYEQYF
TRBJ2-7 | NA | NA | TRBV27 | TGTGCCAGCAGTAGTGTTGGGTCCTTAGCAGGGCAGTACTTC | CASSSVGSLAGQYF
TRBJ2-7 | TRBD2 | NA | TRBV7-2 | TGTGCCAGCAGCTTAGGGACTAGCGGAGCCCTCTACGAGCAGTACTTC | CASSLGTSGALYEQYF
TRBJ2-1 | TRBD1 | NA | TRBV5-1 | TGCGCCAGCAGCGGGACAGGGTACAATGAGCAGTTCTTC | CASSGTGYNEQFF
TRBJ2-7 | NA | NA | TRBV9 | TGTGCCAGCAGCGTAGGGGGGGATGCCTACGAGCAGTACTTC | CASSVGGDAYEQYF
TRBJ2-5 | NA | once | TRBV6-5 | TGTGCCAGCAGTTACTCGACAGCACAAGAGACCCAGTACTTC | CASSYSTAQETQYF
TRBJ2-1 | TRBD2 | NA | TRBV27 | TGTGCCAGCAGTCCCTCCGGACTAGCGGGAGAGGGTCAGTTCTTC | CASSPSGLAGEGQFF
TRBJ2-7 | NA | NA | TRBV11-2 | TGTGCCAGCAGCTTGGGACCGGGTGTGGGCGAGCAGTACTTC | CASSLGPGVGEQYF
TRBJ2-7 | NA | NA | TRBV6-2/TRBV6-3 | TGTGCCAGCGGCCTAGGAACCTACGAGCAGTACTTC | CASGLGTYEQYF